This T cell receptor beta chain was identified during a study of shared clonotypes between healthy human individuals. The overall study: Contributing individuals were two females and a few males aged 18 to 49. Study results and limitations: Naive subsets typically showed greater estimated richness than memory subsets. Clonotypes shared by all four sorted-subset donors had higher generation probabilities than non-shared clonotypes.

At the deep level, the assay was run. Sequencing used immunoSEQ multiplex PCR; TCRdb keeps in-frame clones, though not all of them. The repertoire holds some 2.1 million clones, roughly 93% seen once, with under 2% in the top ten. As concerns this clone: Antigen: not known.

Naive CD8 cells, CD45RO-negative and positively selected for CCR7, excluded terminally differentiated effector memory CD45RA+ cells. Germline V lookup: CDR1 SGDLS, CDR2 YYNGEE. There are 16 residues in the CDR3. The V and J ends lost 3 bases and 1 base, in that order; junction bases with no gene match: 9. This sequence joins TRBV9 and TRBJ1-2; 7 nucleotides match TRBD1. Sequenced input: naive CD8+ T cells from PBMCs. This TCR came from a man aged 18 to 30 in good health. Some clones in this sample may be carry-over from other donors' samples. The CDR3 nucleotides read TGTGCCAGCAGCGGCCGGGACAGTCGCTTTAACTATGGCTACACCTTC. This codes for CASSGRDSRFNYGYTF. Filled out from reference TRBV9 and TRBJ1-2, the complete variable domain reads DSGVTQTPKHLITATGQRVTLRCSPRSGDLSVYWYQQSLDQGLQFLIQYYNGEERAKGNILERFSAQQFPDLHSELNLSSLELGDSALYFCASSGRDSRFNYGYTFGSGTRLTVV.